This T cell receptor (beta chain) derives from a study of blood T cell repertoires in COVID-19. Turning to the study itself: Spain, Italy and the United States supplied samples that represented acute and convalescent COVID-19. PBMCs, B-cell-depleted T cells, or T cells provided the cDNA or gDNA that made up the material.

In the original analysis: Amplifying reference gene primers gave estimates of nucleated cell counts. The method was immunoSEQ multiplex PCR; TCRdb's version includes in-frame clones alone and lacks a portion of them. Clone size and the V and J calls come from that table; the DNA yielded D and trimming. This table holds about 60,000 clones, around 90% found once. CDR1 and CDR2 from the germline V gene are SGDLS and YYNGEE. The CDR3 totals 15 residues. The J segment lost 7 bases and the V segment lost 0 bases, leaving 5 bases of the junction unmatched. J is TRBJ2-1 and V is TRBV9; 9 bases agree with TRBD1. Source material: peripheral blood. The sequence derives from a human donor with active COVID-19. The donor label of this sample is uncertain. The CDR3 here is CASSVAGQGENEQFF. CDR3 in DNA: TGTGCCAGCAGCGTAGCGGGACAGGGTGAAAATGAGCAGTTCTTC.